This TCR beta chain was documented in a study of shared clonotypes between healthy human individuals. The CDR3 is 15 amino acids. Germline CDR1 is WSHSY and CDR2 is SAAADI. Trimming took 6 bases from V and 5 from J; bases not matched to a gene: 5. Every subset had its genomic DNA shared out evenly among several immunoSEQ plates. In the authors' workflow: ImmunoSEQ gave junction-only sequences without quality scores, so filtering differed. The protocol was immunoSEQ multiplex PCR, while the TCRdb copy is restricted to in-frame clones and leaves out a portion. The V and J calls and clone size come from that table; D and trimming were worked out from the DNA. The sample includes roughly 680,000 clones, 72% of them seen just once.

What was sequenced was memory CD4+ T cells sorted from blood. The subset denotes: CD45RA-negative fraction. The source of this sequence is a woman aged 30 to 39 in good health. The J gene is TRBJ2-3, the V gene TRBV10-2, with 13 bases identical to TRBD2. CDR3 bases: TGCGCCAGCAGAAGGGGACTAGCGGGACTAGATACGCAGTATTTT. Translated, it gives CASRRGLAGLDTQYF.